This T cell receptor beta chain originates from a study of T cell responses to AZD1222 COVID-19 vaccine. This CDR3 is built from 15 residues. J gave up 2 bases and V 4 bases, and 4 bases lay outside the gene matches. Assay used: immunoSEQ multiplex PCR; TCRdb lists only in-frame clones, some missing. The repertoire includes 150,000 to 160,000 clones, about nine tenths of them detected once, and approximately 17% sits in the top ten. This clonotype was sampled from an adult in good health. The chain carries TRBV23-1 and TRBJ1-3; TRBD1 aligns across 8 bases. TRBV23-1 is an ORF, with its function uncertain. The material was peripheral blood, obtained on day 0 of AZD1222 vaccination. Here the CDR3 reads CASSRTGGTGNTIYF. The CDR3 DNA reads TGCGCCAGCAGTCGAACAGGGGGGACTGGAAACACCATATATTTT.